Listed below are T cell receptor beta chains from one sample, sequenced in a study of vaccination and CD4 T cells after COVID-19. Antigens of these TCRs are unknown. A single record per CDR3 protein comes from TCRdb applying MiXCR to the PCR reads. The sample holds about 23,000 distinct CDR3 sequences, 40% to 50% seen once. Sequencing was performed on CD4+ T cells from blood, cultured in vitro, taken before SARS-CoV-2 vaccination. All receptors derive from a human donor who received a COVID-19 vaccine. CDR3s include the opening cysteine and the closing phenylalanine or tryptophan. Fields, in order: V gene, D gene, J gene, clone size, CDR3 DNA, CDR3 protein. The D gene is left open where the match is weak. Part of the rows lack a size; the others show once, few, many or a class for expanded clones.

v_call: TRBV5-4; d_call: .; j_call: TRBJ1-5; clone_size: .; cdr3_nt: TGTGCCAGCAGCTACGGGGCAGATAGCAATCAGCCCCAGCATTTT; cdr3_aa: CASSYGADSNQPQHF
v_call: TRBV2; d_call: .; j_call: TRBJ2-6; clone_size: once; cdr3_nt: TGTGCCAGCAGTGACATCCCCTCAGTGCCTGGGGCCAACGTCCTGACTTTC; cdr3_aa: CASSDIPSVPGANVLTF
v_call: TRBV5-4; d_call: .; j_call: TRBJ2-3; clone_size: .; cdr3_nt: TGTGCCAGCAGCTTGGTAGGGGGGGGGCGTACAGATACGCAGTATTTT; cdr3_aa: CASSLVGGGRTDTQYF
v_call: TRBV3-1; d_call: .; j_call: TRBJ1-5; clone_size: .; cdr3_nt: TGTGCCAGCAGCCAAGCAACAGGGTTGAATCAGCCCCAGCATTTT; cdr3_aa: CASSQATGLNQPQHF
v_call: TRBV11-2; d_call: TRBD1; j_call: TRBJ1-1; clone_size: few; cdr3_nt: TGTGCCAGCAGCTTAGACAGGGGGCACCAAGCTTTCTTT; cdr3_aa: CASSLDRGHQAFF
v_call: TRBV2; d_call: .; j_call: TRBJ2-1; clone_size: once; cdr3_nt: TGTGCCAGCAGTGGTAACAGGGTAAATGAGCAGTTCTTC; cdr3_aa: CASSGNRVNEQFF
v_call: TRBV19; d_call: TRBD1; j_call: TRBJ1-5; clone_size: .; cdr3_nt: TGTGCCAGTAGTATAGGGCAGGGGGCGTATCAGCCCCAGCATTTT; cdr3_aa: CASSIGQGAYQPQHF
v_call: TRBV7-2; d_call: .; j_call: TRBJ2-7; clone_size: .; cdr3_nt: TGTGCCAGCAGCTTAGCTAGTAGGGGGACTACTTACGAGCAGTACTTC; cdr3_aa: CASSLASRGTTYEQYF
v_call: TRBV5-1; d_call: .; j_call: TRBJ2-3; clone_size: few; cdr3_nt: TGCGCCAGCAGCTTGCGGGCAGATACGCAGTATTTT; cdr3_aa: CASSLRADTQYF
v_call: TRBV21-1; d_call: .; j_call: TRBJ2-2; clone_size: .; cdr3_nt: TGTGCCAGCAGCACCGGGGGACGAGTCGCCGGGGAGCTGTTTTTT; cdr3_aa: CASSTGGRVAGELFF
v_call: TRBV7-2; d_call: .; j_call: TRBJ1-1; clone_size: .; cdr3_nt: TGTGCCAGCAGTCCCTACTATGAAGCTTTCTTT; cdr3_aa: CASSPYYEAFF
v_call: TRBV7-8; d_call: .; j_call: TRBJ2-5; clone_size: .; cdr3_nt: TGTGCCAGCAGCTTCCGTGTAGGCGTTCTTCAAGAGACCCAGTACTTC; cdr3_aa: CASSFRVGVLQETQYF
v_call: TRBV6-1; d_call: .; j_call: TRBJ1-2; clone_size: .; cdr3_nt: TGTGCCAGCAGTGAAGGGAAGTATGGCTACACCTTC; cdr3_aa: CASSEGKYGYTF
v_call: TRBV6-1; d_call: TRBD1; j_call: TRBJ2-7; clone_size: .; cdr3_nt: TGTGCCAGCAGTGAGGGGACAGACCATGTCTCGTGGGAGCAGTACTTC; cdr3_aa: CASSEGTDHVSWEQYF
v_call: TRBV7-2; d_call: .; j_call: TRBJ1-2; clone_size: few; cdr3_nt: TGTGCCAGCAGCTCGGACTCATCTAACTATGGCTACACCTTC; cdr3_aa: CASSSDSSNYGYTF
v_call: TRBV7-9; d_call: .; j_call: TRBJ1-3; clone_size: .; cdr3_nt: TGTGCCAGCAGCTTAGTAGGGTTGCGGGTAAAAAACACCATATATTTT; cdr3_aa: CASSLVGLRVKNTIYF
v_call: TRBV10-3; d_call: .; j_call: TRBJ1-2; clone_size: .; cdr3_nt: TGTGCCATCAGTGAGATGAGGGGAGATCGTCCTATGCGTGGCTACACCTTC; cdr3_aa: CAISEMRGDRPMRGYTF